The 18 T cell receptor beta chains presented below share a single source sample, sequenced in a study of a mutant IDH1 vaccine in newly diagnosed glioma. TCRdb's copy holds only in-frame clones and misses some; the assay was immunoSEQ multiplex PCR. The repertoire holds approximately 37,000 clones, with approximately 80% as singletons. Time point reported: week 47, end of study. Topical imiquimod was applied with each vaccine dose, which held 300 ug of mutant IDH1 20-mer peptide. Antigens for these TCRs are unknown. The source material was PBMCs, sampled from a glioma patient whose treatment included an IDH1 peptide vaccine. The source is a man younger than 30 with glioma. Some clones in this sample may be carry-over from other donors' samples.

The rearrangement joins TRBV19 to TRBJ2-5, with TRBD2 matching over 7 bases. Per the germline V gene, CDR1 is LNHDA and CDR2 is SQIVND (reference sequence). V was pared by 4 bases and J by 3 bases, with 2 bases of the junction left unmatched. The CDR3 runs to 13 residues. CDR3 sequence reads: CASSTGLEETQYF. Written as DNA, the CDR3 is TGTGCCAGTAGTACAGGACTAGAAGAGACCCAGTACTTC.

The chain carries TRBV13 and TRBJ2-3, with D perhaps TRBD1 (6 bases). This CDR3 has 15 residues. The ends were cut back, 0 bases at V and 2 bases at J, with 9 bases in the middle. Germline assignment: CDR1 PRHDT and CDR2 FYEKMQ (reference sequence). This CDR3 is CASSLGTGHTDTQYF. The CDR3 bases are TGTGCCAGCAGCTTAGGAACAGGGCACACAGATACGCAGTATTTT.

This chain connects TRBV5-5 to TRBJ2-2; D gene ambiguous. V was pared by 4 bases and J by 2 bases, with 6 bases between. The CDR3 is 13 residues long. Germline V gene data show CDR1 as SGHKS and CDR2 as YYEKEE (reference sequence). The CDR3 DNA reads as TGTGCCAGCAGCGATGTAAACACCGGGGAGCTGTTTTTT. It codes for CASSDVNTGELFF.

This sequence joins TRBV5-1 and TRBJ1-3; D is undetermined. Trimming took 0 bases from V and 2 from J, leaving 6 bases between them. This CDR3 contains 14 residues. Germline CDR1 is SGHRS and CDR2 is YFSETQ. Written as DNA, the CDR3 is TGCGCCAGCAGCTTGGACGGAGCTGGAAACACCATATATTTT. Its protein product is CASSLDGAGNTIYF.

The chain couples TRBV6-6 to TRBJ1-6; no clear D gene. The CDR3 covers 16 residues. Trimming shortened V by 0 bases and J by 3 bases, and 9 bases separated the two germline ends. The germline CDR1 and CDR2 sequences are MNHNY and SVGAGI (reference sequence). CDR3 residues: CASSYSQSRYNSPLHF. CDR3 DNA sequence: TGTGCCAGCAGTTACTCACAGAGCCGCTATAATTCACCCCTCCACTTT.

V gene TRBV7-9 combines with J gene TRBJ1-1, with 10 positions matching TRBD1. The CDR3 loop spans 16 amino acids. V lost 5 bases to trimming and J lost 5 bases; unmatched junction nucleotides: 11. Germline assignment: CDR1 SEHNR and CDR2 FQNEAQ (reference sequence). Here the CDR3 reads CASSRDRTGGRTEAFF. The CDR3 nucleotides are TGTGCCAGCAGCCGAGATCGGACAGGGGGGCGGACTGAAGCTTTCTTT.

The chain uses TRBV30 and TRBJ2-1; no definite D call. CDR1 and CDR2 (germline): GTSNPN, SVGIG (reference sequence). The CDR3 runs 11 residues. Trimming removed 5 bases at V and 9 bases at J, with 11 bases between. CDR3 protein: CAWRRQLEQFF. The CDR3 coding sequence is TGTGCCTGGCGAAGGCAGCTTGAGCAGTTCTTC.

The chain couples TRBV30 to TRBJ2-2, with 9 positions matching TRBD1. In germline, CDR1 is GTSNPN, CDR2 SVGIG (reference sequence). This CDR3 contains 15 residues. The V and J ends lost 2 bases and 6 bases, in that order; junction bases with no gene match: 7. The CDR3 is CAWSLPDRGAGELFF. In DNA, the CDR3 is TGTGCCTGGAGTCTACCGGACAGGGGTGCCGGGGAGCTGTTTTTT.

The chain is built from TRBV7-2 and TRBJ2-7; 10 bases map to TRBD1. Germline CDR1 reads SGHTA; CDR2 reads FQGNSA. This CDR3 has 19 residues. With 2 bases clipped from V and 3 bases from J, the junction kept 16 bases outside the gene matches. The CDR3 reads CASSLNPPLWDRGYYEQYF. CDR3 nucleotides: TGTGCCAGCAGCTTAAACCCCCCCCTGTGGGACAGGGGCTACTACGAGCAGTACTTC.

CDR3 DNA: TGTGCCAGCAGTGTTTACAGGGATAACACTGAAGCTTTCTTT. Encoded protein: CASSVYRDNTEAFF. The V gene is TRBV6-1, the J gene TRBJ1-1; weak D call: TRBD1 (6 bases). Germline V gene sequence: CDR1 MNHNS, CDR2 SASEGT. Trimming left V 4 bases short and J 2 bases short, with 11 bases between. The CDR3 has 14 amino acids.

The J gene is TRBJ1-1, the V gene TRBV10-3, with 9 bases identical to TRBD1. Germline-derived CDR1 and CDR2 are ENHRY and SYGVKD. V lost 1 base and J lost 11; bases outside the gene matches: 5. The CDR3 is 13 residues long. The CDR3 DNA follows: TGTGCCATCAGTGAGTTCGGGACAGGGTACGCTTTCTTT. Its translation is CAISEFGTGYAFF.

This clone was counted many times. The chain combines TRBV5-6 with TRBJ2-7, with TRBD1 matching over 8 bases. J gave up 3 bases and V 3 bases, and 5 bases lay outside the gene matches. The CDR3 is 14 amino acids. Germline V gene sequence: CDR1 SGHDT, CDR2 YYEEEE. The CDR3 region has the DNA TGTGCCAGCAGCTCTCCGGACAGGGTCTACGAGCAGTACTTC. It encodes CASSSPDRVYEQYF.

CDR3 region: CASTQADYGYTF. The DNA for the CDR3 is TGTGCCAGCACCCAGGCTGACTATGGCTACACCTTC. V and J are TRBV2 and TRBJ1-2; D is undetermined. V lost 7 bases and J 3 bases, leaving 9 bases between the germline ends. Germline V gives CDR1 SNHLY, CDR2 FYNNEI. This CDR3 contains 12 residues.

In its sample, this clone was seen a few times. The J gene is TRBJ1-4, the V gene TRBV18; D uncertain. Per the germline V gene, CDR1 is KGHSH and CDR2 is LQKENI. Trimming pared 3 bases from V and 8 bases from J, leaving 10 bases between. The length of the CDR3 is 13 residues. For the CDR3, the DNA is TGTGCCAGCTCACCCGGTCCTGGGGAAAAACTGTTTTTT. Its translation is CASSPGPGEKLFF.

V is TRBV29-1 and J is TRBJ2-5, with D possibly TRBD1 on 6 matching bases. Trimming removed 4 bases from V and 5 bases from J, with 17 bases in between. Germline V CDR1 and CDR2: SQVTM, ANQGSEA. The CDR3 is 14 residues long. CDR3 residues: CSVVSLGDRETQYF. The DNA of the CDR3 is TGCAGCGTTGTTAGCCTGGGTGACAGGGAGACCCAGTACTTC.

The CDR3: CASSHSKTGIYGYTF. The DNA for the CDR3 is TGCGCCAGCAGCCACTCAAAGACAGGGATTTATGGCTACACCTTC. V usage is TRBV4-1 and J usage is TRBJ1-2; 7 bases align to TRBD1. Trimming cost V 3 bases and J 5 bases; bases outside gene matches: 9. The CDR3 is 15 residues long. Germline-derived CDR1 and CDR2 are MGHRA and YSYEKL.

This chain connects TRBV20-1 to TRBJ2-3, with D unclear. V shed 1 base and J shed 14 bases, with 13 bases lying between them. The germline V gene encodes CDR1 DFQATT and CDR2 SNEGSKA (reference sequence). The CDR3 sequence is 11 residues long. The CDR3, as DNA: TGCAGTGCTAGAGTTCTCCAAAGTCTGTATTTT. Amino acid sequence: CSARVLQSLYF.

The chain carries TRBV18 and TRBJ1-1; D is possibly TRBD1 (6 bases). The CDR3 loop spans 14 amino acids. Germline CDR1 KGHSH, CDR2 LQKENI. Trimming removed 3 bases from V and 1 base from J, with 9 bases in between. The chain's CDR3 is CASSPQGKNTEAFF. CDR3 nucleotides: TGTGCCAGCTCACCCCAGGGGAAGAACACTGAAGCTTTCTTT.